What follows is one T cell receptor (beta chain) and its context. Its antigen is unknown. No qualities accompany the bases; no much larger clone lies one base away. The entry originates in a study of control samples from healthy donors and cancer patients (dated by TCRdb to the early 2020s). Library preparation employed the immunoSEQ multiplex PCR assay. TCRdb mirrors the immuneACCESS table, restricted to in-frame sequences. Some clones are absent from its copies; in checked studies, under half trace to an unresolved V gene, and the reason for the others is unknown. The sample includes about 20,000 clones, with roughly 84% observed a single time. The ten most abundant clones make up 11% of the sample. From its cysteine to its phenylalanine, the CDR3 spans 14 amino acids. The sequence is cut down to CDR3 DNA, 42 bases in frame from base 1. V is trimmed back by 7 bases and J by 4 bases, and the junction contains 4 bases that no gene match accounts for. In the germline V gene, CDR1 corresponds to SGHVS and CDR2 to FNYEAQ.

The sequencing input was PBMCs. This TCR derives from a woman in her seventies with colorectal cancer. Recombination linked TRBV7-6 to TRBJ2-3; the central 11 bases match TRBD1. The sequenced DNA: TGTGCCAGCACCCGGACAGGGGGCCCAGATACGCAGTATTTT. Its product reads: CASTRTGGPDTQYF.